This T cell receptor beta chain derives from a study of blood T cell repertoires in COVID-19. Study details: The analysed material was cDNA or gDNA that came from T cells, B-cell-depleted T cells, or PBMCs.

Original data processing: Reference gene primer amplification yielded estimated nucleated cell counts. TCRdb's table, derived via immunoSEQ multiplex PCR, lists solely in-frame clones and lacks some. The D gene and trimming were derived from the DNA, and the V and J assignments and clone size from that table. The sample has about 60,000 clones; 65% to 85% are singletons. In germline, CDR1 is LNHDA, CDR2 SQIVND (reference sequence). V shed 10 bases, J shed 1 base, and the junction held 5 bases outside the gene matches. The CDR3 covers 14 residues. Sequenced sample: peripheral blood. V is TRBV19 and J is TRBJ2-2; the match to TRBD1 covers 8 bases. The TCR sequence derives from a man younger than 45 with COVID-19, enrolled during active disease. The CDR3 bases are TGTGCCACCAGGACAGGGCGGAACACCGGGGAGCTGTTTTTT. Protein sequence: CATRTGRNTGELFF. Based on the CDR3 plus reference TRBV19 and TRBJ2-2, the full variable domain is DGGITQSPKYLFRKEGQNVTLSCEQNLNHDAMYWYRQDPGQGLRLIYYSQIVNDFQKGDIAEGYSVSREKKESFPLTVTSAQKNPTAFYLCATRTGRNTGELFFGEGSRLTVL.